The present T cell receptor beta chain was sequenced within a study of T-cell reconstitution after alpha-beta-depleted transplantation in children. The authors prepared the TCRbeta library with unique molecular identifiers. TCRdb ran MiXCR on the PCR reads and lists one entry per CDR3 protein. The data contain about 480,000 distinct CDR3 sequences, 9.5% to 15% of them singletons. The source material was PBMCs from the stem cell graft donor, sampled from the stem cell graft. The TCR sequence derives from a human donor who donated a stem cell graft to a child with combined immunodeficiency.

The CDR3 loop is CASSPRTRTGEANYGYTF. CDR3 in DNA: TGTGCCAGCAGTCCCCGCACCCGGACAGGGGAGGCTAACTATGGCTACACCTTC. V usage is TRBV6-1 and J usage is TRBJ1-2; 9 bases are a match to TRBD1. With 5 bases clipped from V and 0 bases from J, the junction kept 13 bases outside the gene matches. In germline, CDR1 is MNHNS, CDR2 SASEGT. The CDR3 is 18 residues long.